This T cell receptor (beta chain) is drawn from a study of OX40 agonist ivuxolimab in advanced cancers. Context from the whole study: Ivuxolimab, which targeted the costimulatory receptor OX40 (CD134), was an agonistic, fully human IgG2 monoclonal antibody. The monotherapy dose-escalation portion (N of about 47 patients) of the phase I ivuxolimab trial is reported in the paper. The point of sequencing TCRbeta in the periphery was to test whether ivuxolimab changed TCR sequence diversity and drove clonal T-cell expansion. Prior anti-PD-1, anti-PD-L1 or anti-CTLA-4 therapy was permitted, and roughly two fifths of dose-escalation patients had received checkpoint inhibitors. A male proportion of about 79% and a mean age of approximately 61 years, ranging from roughly 23 to 79, were recorded for the dose-escalation cohort. Of the approximately 50 dose-escalation patients, hepatocellular carcinoma was present in roughly 19, melanoma in some 15, renal cell carcinoma in 9 and head and neck cancer in 9. Three dose-escalation patients achieved partial responses, one with hepatocellular carcinoma and two with cutaneous melanoma. Intravenous ivuxolimab was administered to patients every 2 weeks at six dose levels: 0.01, 0.1, 0.3, 1.5, 3 and 10 mg/kg. Study-level results and caveats: Low levels of normalized T-cell clonal expansion were also seen in some nonresponding patients. In the 0.1-3.0 mg/kg groups, partial responders had among the lowest normalized peripheral clonal expansion, particularly in CD8+ T cells. Which antigens the clonally expanded peripheral T cells were specific for was not determined. After ivuxolimab, expanded clones were on average more numerous among CD8+ T cells than among CD4+ T cells. At doses of 0.1 to 3.0 mg/kg, clonal expansion of both CD4+ and CD8+ blood T cells was observed from baseline to week 6.

To sequence the TCRbeta CDR3 region, genomic DNA was isolated from the sorted cells. The immunoSEQ Assay was used to sequence the TCRbeta CDR3 regions. TCRdb holds this immuneACCESS table with in-frame rearrangements only. Some clones are missing; in checked studies, unresolved V genes explain under half, and the rest has no known cause. The sample includes tens of thousands of clones, with around 84% observed a single time. About 12% of the sample comes from the top ten. On this clone: It lacks a known antigen. No much larger clonotype is one base removed from it; base qualities were not supplied.

Patients with autoimmune disease history or receiving systemic immunosuppression were excluded from the trial. In every dose cohort, peripheral blood was drawn for TCR sequencing at baseline, cycle 4 day 1, and cycle 7 day 1. Samples came from an open-label, multicenter, first-in-human phase I dose-escalation trial of ivuxolimab. The trial enrolled adults with locally advanced or metastatic head and neck squamous cell, hepatocellular, melanoma or renal cell carcinoma. Before TCR sequencing, CD4+ and CD8+ T cells were separately sorted from peripheral blood. Here the sequenced sample was CD4+ or CD8+ T cells sorted from blood, taken in a trial of the OX40 agonist ivuxolimab. The sequence derives from an adult with an advanced solid tumor such as melanoma, head and neck, liver or kidney cancer.

The CDR3 loop reads CASSWTGAYEQYF. The sequence in DNA is TGTGCCAGCAGTTGGACAGGAGCCTACGAGCAGTACTTC. The chain is assembled from TRBV6-1 and TRBJ2-7, with 7 middle bases fitting TRBD1. Sequences MNHNS (CDR1) and SASEGT (CDR2) are obtained from the germline V gene. The cysteine opens and the phenylalanine closes a CDR3 of 13 amino acids. Only the CDR3 part of the read is kept: 39 bases, read in frame from the first base. Compared with germline, V lacks 5 bases and J lacks 2 bases; bases without a gene match: 3.